The entry below describes one TCR beta chain. Its antigen is still unknown. The CDR3 runs 13 residues. The V end lost 3 bases, the J end lost 8 bases, and 11 bases lay between the germline ends. Looked up from germline, CDR1 is SNHLY and CDR2 is FYNNEI. Time point meaning: new active TB diagnosis, blood taken before or within 7 days of starting treatment. This sample stems from a study of T cells in tuberculosis. Regarding the study as a whole: Active tuberculosis cases were adults; controls were adolescents.

Using immunoSEQ multiplex PCR, the repertoire was profiled, and TCRdb retains in-frame clones only, with some absent. Of tens of thousands of clones detected, roughly nine tenths appear once; the ten largest clones hold 5.5% to 8%. The chain couples TRBV2 to TRBJ2-1; unclear D gene. The sequence derives from an adult with tuberculosis. The material was PBMCs, obtained at tuberculosis diagnosis. The DNA for the CDR3 is TGTGCCAGCAGTGACGGCCCCGGAGATGAGCAGTTCTTC. Its protein product is CASSDGPGDEQFF.